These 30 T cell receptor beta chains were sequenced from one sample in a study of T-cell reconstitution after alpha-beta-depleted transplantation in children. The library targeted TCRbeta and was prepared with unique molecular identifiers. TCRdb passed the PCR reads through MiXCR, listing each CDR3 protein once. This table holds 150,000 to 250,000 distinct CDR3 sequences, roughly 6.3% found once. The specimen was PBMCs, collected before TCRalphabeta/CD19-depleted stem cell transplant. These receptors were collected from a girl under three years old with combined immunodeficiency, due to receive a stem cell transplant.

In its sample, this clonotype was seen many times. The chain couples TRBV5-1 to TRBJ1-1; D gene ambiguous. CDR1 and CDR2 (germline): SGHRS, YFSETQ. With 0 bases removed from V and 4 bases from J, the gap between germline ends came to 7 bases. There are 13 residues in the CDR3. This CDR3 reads CASSLAGITEAFF. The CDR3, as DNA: TGCGCCAGCAGCTTGGCGGGTATCACTGAAGCTTTCTTT.

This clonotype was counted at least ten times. In nucleotides, the CDR3 is TGCGCCAGCAGCCAAGAGGCTAACCAAGAGACCCAGTACTTC. Its protein product is CASSQEANQETQYF. V is TRBV4-3 and J is TRBJ2-5; unclear D gene. V gave up 0 bases and J gave up 0 bases, with 5 bases separating them. CDR3 length equals 14 residues. Germline CDR1 reads LGHNA; CDR2 reads YSLEER.

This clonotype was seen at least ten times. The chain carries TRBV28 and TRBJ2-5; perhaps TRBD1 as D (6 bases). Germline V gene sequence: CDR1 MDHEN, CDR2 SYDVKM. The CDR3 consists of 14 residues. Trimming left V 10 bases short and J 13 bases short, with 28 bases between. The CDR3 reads CATRSEGPQGMLYF. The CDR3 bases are TGTGCCACACGCTCAGAGGGCCCACAGGGCATGTTGTACTTC.

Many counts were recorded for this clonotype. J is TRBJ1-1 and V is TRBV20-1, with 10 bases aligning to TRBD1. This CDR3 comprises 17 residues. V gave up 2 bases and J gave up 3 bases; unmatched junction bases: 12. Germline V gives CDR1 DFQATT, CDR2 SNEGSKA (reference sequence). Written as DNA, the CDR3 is TGCAGTGCTAGAAACACGACAGGGGGCGCATGGGACACTGAAGCTTTCTTT. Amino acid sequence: CSARNTTGGAWDTEAFF.

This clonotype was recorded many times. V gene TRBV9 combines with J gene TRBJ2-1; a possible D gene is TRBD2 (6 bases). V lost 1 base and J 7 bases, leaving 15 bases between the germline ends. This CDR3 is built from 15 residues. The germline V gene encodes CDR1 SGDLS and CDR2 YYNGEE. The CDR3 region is CASSVWGSGDNEQFF. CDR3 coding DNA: TGTGCCAGCAGCGTATGGGGTAGCGGCGATAATGAGCAGTTCTTC.

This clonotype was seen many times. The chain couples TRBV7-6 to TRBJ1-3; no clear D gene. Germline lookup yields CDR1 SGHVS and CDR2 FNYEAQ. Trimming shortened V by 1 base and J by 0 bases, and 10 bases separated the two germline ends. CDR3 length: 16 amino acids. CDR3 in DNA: TGTGCCAGCAGCTTAGTTCCCGAGAGCTCTGGAAACACCATATATTTT. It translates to CASSLVPESSGNTIYF.

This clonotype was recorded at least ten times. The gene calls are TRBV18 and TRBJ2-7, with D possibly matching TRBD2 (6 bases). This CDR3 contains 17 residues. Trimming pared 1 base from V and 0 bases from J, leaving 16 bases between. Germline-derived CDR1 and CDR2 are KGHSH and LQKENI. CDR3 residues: CASSPLGGKGHSYEQYF. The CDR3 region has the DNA TGTGCCAGCTCACCACTGGGCGGGAAAGGTCACTCCTACGAGCAGTACTTC.

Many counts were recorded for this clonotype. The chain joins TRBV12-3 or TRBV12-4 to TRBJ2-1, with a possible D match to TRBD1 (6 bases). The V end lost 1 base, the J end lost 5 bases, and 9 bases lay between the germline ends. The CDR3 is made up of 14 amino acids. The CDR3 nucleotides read TGTGCCAGCAGTTTAGACAGGGACGACAATGAGCAGTTCTTC. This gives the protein CASSLDRDDNEQFF.

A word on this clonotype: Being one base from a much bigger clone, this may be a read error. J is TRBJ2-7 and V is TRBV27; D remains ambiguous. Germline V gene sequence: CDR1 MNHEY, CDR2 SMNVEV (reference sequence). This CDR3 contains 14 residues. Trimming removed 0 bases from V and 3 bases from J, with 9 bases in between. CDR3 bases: TGTGCCAGCAGTTTATCAGGGATAGGCTACGAGCAGTACTTC. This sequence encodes CASSLSGIGYEQYF.

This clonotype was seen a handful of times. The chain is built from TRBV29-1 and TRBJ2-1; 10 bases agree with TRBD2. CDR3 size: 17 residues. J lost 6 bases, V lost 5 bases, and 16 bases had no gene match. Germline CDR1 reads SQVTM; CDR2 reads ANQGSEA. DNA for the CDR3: TGCAGCGTTCTCGGGGGGGTAGCGGGGGGCTTAAGCAATGAGCAGTTCTTC. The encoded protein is CSVLGGVAGGLSNEQFF.

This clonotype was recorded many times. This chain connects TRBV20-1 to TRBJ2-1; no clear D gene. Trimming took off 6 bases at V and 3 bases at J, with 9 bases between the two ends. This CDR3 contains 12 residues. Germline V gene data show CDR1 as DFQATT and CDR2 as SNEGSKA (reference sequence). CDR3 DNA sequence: TGCAGTGCCATGACACTCTACAATGAGCAGTTCTTC. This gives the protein CSAMTLYNEQFF.

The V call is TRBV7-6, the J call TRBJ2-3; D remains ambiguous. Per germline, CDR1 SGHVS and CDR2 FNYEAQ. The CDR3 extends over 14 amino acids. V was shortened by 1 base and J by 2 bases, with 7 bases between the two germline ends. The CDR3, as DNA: TGTGCCAGCAGCTTAGAGTCAGACACAGATACGCAGTATTTT. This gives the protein CASSLESDTDTQYF. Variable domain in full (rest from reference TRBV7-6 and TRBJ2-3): GAGVSQSPRYKVTKRGQDVALRCDPISGHVSLYWYRQALGQGPEFLTYFNYEAQQDKSGLPNDRFSAERPEGSISTLTIQRTEQRDSAMYRCASSLESDTDTQYFGPGTRLTVL.

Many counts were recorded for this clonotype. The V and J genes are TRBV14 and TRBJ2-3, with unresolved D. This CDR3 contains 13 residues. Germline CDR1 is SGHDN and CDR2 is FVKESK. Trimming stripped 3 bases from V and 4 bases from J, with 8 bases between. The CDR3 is CASSHPGPDTQYF. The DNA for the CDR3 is TGTGCCAGCAGCCATCCTGGCCCAGATACGCAGTATTTT. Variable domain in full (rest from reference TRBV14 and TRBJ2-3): EAGVTQFPSHSVIEKGQTVTLRCDPISGHDNLYWYRRVMGKEIKFLLHFVKESKQDESGMPNNRFLAERTGGTYSTLKVQPAELEDSGVYFCASSHPGPDTQYFGPGTRLTVL.

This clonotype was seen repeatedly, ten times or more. CDR3 sequence reads: CASSATPNEQFF. The DNA of the CDR3 is TGTGCCAGCAGCGCCACCCCCAATGAGCAGTTCTTC. The V call is TRBV7-9, the J call TRBJ2-1, with D uncertain. The CDR3 covers 12 residues. Between the trimmed V and J ends, which lost 5 bases and 6 bases, there was a span of 8 bases. Germline loops: CDR1 SEHNR, CDR2 FQNEAQ (reference sequence).

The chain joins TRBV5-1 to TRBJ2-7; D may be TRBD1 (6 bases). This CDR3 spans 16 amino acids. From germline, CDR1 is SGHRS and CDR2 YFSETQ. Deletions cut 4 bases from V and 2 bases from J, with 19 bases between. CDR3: CASSKAPTGETYEQYF. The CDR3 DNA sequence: TGCGCCAGCAGCAAAGCCCCGACAGGCGAAACCTACGAGCAGTACTTC.

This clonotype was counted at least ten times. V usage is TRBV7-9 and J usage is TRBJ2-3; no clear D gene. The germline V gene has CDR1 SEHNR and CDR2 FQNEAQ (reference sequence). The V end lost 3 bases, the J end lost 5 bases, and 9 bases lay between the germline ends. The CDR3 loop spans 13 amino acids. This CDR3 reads CASSFGVGDTQYF. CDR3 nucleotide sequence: TGTGCCAGCAGCTTTGGGGTCGGAGATACGCAGTATTTT.

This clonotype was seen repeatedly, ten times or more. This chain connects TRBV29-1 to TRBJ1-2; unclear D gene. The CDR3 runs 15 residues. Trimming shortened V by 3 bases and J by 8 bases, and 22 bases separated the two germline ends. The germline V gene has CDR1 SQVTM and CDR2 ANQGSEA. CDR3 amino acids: CSVDERTVKGRGYTF. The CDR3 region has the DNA TGCAGCGTTGATGAACGGACCGTTAAGGGCCGGGGCTACACCTTC. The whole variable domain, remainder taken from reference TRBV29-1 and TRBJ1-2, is SAVISQKPSRDICQRGTSLTIQCQVDSQVTMMFWYRQQPGQSLTLIATANQGSEATYESGFVIDKFPISRPNLTFSTLTVSNMSPEDSSIYLCSVDERTVKGRGYTFGSGTRLTVV.

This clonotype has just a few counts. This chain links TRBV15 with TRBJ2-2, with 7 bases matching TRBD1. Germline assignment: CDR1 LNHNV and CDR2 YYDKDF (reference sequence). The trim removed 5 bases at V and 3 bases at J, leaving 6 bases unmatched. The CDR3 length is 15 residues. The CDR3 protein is CATSLGQGDTGELFF. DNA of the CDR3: TGTGCCACCAGCCTCGGCCAGGGGGACACCGGGGAGCTGTTTTTT.

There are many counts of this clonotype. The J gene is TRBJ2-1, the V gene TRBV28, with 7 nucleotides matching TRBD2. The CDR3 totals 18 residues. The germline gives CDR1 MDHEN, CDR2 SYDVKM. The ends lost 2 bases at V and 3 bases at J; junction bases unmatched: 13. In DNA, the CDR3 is TGTGCCAGCAGTTTAAGTAGAGAGCTAGCGGATATCTACAATGAGCAGTTCTTC. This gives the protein CASSLSRELADIYNEQFF. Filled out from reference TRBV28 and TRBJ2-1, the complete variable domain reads DVKVTQSSRYLVKRTGEKVFLECVQDMDHENMFWYRQDPGLGLRLIYFSYDVKMKEKGDIPEGYSVSREKKERFSLILESASTNQTSMYLCASSLSRELADIYNEQFFGPGTRLTVL.

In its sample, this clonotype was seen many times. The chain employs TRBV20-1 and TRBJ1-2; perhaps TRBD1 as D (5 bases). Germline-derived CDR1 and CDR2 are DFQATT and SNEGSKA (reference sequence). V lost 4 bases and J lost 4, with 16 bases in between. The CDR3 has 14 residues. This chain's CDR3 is CSATSHRGIYGYTF. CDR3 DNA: TGCAGTGCTACCAGTCATCGGGGGATCTATGGCTACACCTTC.

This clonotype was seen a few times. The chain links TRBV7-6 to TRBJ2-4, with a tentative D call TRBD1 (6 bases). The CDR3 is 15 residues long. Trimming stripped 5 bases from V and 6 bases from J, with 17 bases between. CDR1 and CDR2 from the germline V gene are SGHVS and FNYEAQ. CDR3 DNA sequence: TGTGCCAGCAGCCGATCCCGGGGCAGGGGAAACATTCAGTACTTC. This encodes CASSRSRGRGNIQYF. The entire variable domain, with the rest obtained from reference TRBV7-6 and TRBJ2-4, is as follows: GAGVSQSPRYKVTKRGQDVALRCDPISGHVSLYWYRQALGQGPEFLTYFNYEAQQDKSGLPNDRFSAERPEGSISTLTIQRTEQRDSAMYRCASSRSRGRGNIQYFGAGTRLSVL.

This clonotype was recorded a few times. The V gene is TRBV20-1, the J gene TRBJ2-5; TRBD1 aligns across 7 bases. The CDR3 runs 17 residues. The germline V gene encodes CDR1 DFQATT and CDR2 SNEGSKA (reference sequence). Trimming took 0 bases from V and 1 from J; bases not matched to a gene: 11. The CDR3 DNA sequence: TGCAGTGCTAGAGATCAGAGGGGTGACAGGGCCCAAGAGACCCAGTACTTC. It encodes CSARDQRGDRAQETQYF.

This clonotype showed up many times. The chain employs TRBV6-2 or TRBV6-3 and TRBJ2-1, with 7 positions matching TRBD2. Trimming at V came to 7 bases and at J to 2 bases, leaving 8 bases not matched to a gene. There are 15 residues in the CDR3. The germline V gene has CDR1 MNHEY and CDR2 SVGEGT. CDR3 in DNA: TGTGCCAGCACCTATCTAGCGGAAGCCTACAATGAGCAGTTCTTC. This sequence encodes CASTYLAEAYNEQFF.

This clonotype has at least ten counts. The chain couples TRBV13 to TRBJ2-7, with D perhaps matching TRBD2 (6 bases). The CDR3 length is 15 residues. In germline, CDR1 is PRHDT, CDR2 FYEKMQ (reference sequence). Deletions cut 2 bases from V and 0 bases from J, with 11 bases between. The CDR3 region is CASSLQAGSSYEQYF. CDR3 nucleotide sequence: TGTGCCAGCAGCTTACAGGCGGGAAGCTCCTACGAGCAGTACTTC.

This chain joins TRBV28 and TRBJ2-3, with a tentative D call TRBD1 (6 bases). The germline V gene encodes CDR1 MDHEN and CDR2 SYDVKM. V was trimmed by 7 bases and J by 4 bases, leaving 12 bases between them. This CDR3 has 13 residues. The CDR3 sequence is CASTLDRPDTQYF. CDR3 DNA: TGTGCCAGCACCTTAGACAGGCCAGATACGCAGTATTTT.

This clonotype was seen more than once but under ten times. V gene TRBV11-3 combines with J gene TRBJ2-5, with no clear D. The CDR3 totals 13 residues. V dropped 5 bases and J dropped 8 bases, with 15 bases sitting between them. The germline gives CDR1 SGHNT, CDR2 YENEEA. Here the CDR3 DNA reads TGTGCCAGCAGCCCTGAACTAAGAGCTACCCAGTACTTC. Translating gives CASSPELRATQYF.

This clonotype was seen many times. DNA of the CDR3: TGCGCCAGCAGCCAAGTCCTGGGGCCCGGGGAGCTGTTTTTT. This sequence encodes CASSQVLGPGELFF. The chain combines TRBV4-1 with TRBJ2-2; a weak D match, TRBD1 (5 bases). This CDR3 region has 14 residues. Germline-derived CDR1 and CDR2 are MGHRA and YSYEKL. Trimming removed 1 base from V and 6 bases from J, with 9 bases in between.

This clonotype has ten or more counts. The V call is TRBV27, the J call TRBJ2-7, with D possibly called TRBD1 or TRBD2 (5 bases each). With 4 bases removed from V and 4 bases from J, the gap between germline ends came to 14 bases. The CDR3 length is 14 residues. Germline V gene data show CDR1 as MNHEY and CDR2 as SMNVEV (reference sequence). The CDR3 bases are TGTGCCAGCAGTTGGGACCCCCGTATATACGAGCAGTACTTC. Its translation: CASSWDPRIYEQYF.

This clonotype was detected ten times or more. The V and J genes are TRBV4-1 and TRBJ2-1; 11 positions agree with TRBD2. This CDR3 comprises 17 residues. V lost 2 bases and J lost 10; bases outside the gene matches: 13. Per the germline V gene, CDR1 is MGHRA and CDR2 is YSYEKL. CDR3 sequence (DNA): TGCGCCAGCAGCCAAAGTTCGACTAGCGGGATCCTTAGGGAGCAGTTCTTC. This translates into CASSQSSTSGILREQFF.

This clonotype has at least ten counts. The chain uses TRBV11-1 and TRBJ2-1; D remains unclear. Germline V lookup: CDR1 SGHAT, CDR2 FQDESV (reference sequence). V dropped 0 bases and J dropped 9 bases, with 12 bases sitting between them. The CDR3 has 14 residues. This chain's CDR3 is CASSLAPSISEQFF. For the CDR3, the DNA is TGTGCCAGCAGCTTAGCTCCTAGTATAAGTGAGCAGTTCTTC.